What follows is one TCR beta chain and its context. There is no known antigen for this receptor. It has no much larger one-base neighbor in the sample; base qualities were not kept. The data belong to a study of cytomegalovirus exposure and HLA in healthy donors (dated by TCRdb to about 2017). Looking at the study overall: In an earlier analysis of several hundred of the donors, about 260 Gb of sequence data and approximately 120 million unique TCR beta sequences from about 180 million T cells were reported. Of the 300 to 450 genotyped donors, 81% fell in the genetic ancestry cluster associated with self-reported Caucasian donors. A later analysis re-analyzed previously published TCR beta repertoires from about 730 donors and added high-resolution HLA genotyping to study TCR occurrence patterns. Every discovery cohort repertoire had been produced on one sequencing platform. Alongside the repertoire data, information on donor age, sex, ethnicity and CMV serostatus was compiled. Both class I and class II loci were covered by HLA typing, at four-digit resolution. Across 398 genotyped donors of the cohort, an average of roughly 250,000 unique TCR beta nucleotide sequences per donor were sequenced, and around 20% of those sequences were non-productive. Roughly 5 DR-DQ haplotypes were handled as single units for association and clustering, since linkage in the cohort was strong. Genome-wide SNP genotypes for about three fifths of the roughly 670 donors were used in a later genetic analysis, which treated that subset as a discovery cohort. Rather than using new phenotypic data, the later analysis identified candidate immune exposures from TCR beta sequences and from how often those sequences occurred across donors. A separate validation cohort of roughly 130 different subjects was used in addition to the 666-subject first cohort. The study aimed to test whether signatures of past pathogen exposure could be identified by cataloging public T cell receptors. The T cell repertoires of under 700 subjects were profiled by immunosequencing and related to cytomegalovirus serostatus. In an earlier analysis of roughly 540 of the donors, high-throughput TCR beta sequencing was used to judge whether each TCR beta V gene segment behaved as functional or pseudogenic. Typing coverage varied by locus: roughly 629-630 donors for A, B, C, DRB1 and DQB1; 522 for DQA1; nearly 610 for DPA1; roughly 450 for DPB1. An early release that covered fewer than 750 HLA-typed donors contained approximately 300 gigabases of sequencing data and around 85 million unique TCR sequences. High-throughput TCR immunosequencing, statistical association of individual TCRs with disease status, and machine learning were combined to predict cytomegalovirus infection status. Overall study results and their limits: The only immune exposure information available for the cohort was CMV serostatus. In this cohort, only TCR beta chains were sequenced, and detectable features were limited by the absence of alpha or paired-chain data. Linkage disequilibrium might explain the correlated functional status among segregating V segments, but an unknown experimental factor could not be ruled out. The classifier was reported to diagnose cytomegalovirus status with high specificity and sensitivity in both the original and validation cohorts. Most TCR sequences were observed very rarely across donors, whereas some public TCRs were present in many individuals. Several of the top co-occurrence clusters appeared to be linked to parvovirus B19, influenza, CMV and Epstein-Barr virus, according to a later analysis. A cluster of highly shared sequence variants was judged likely to be a technical artifact of the sequencing pipeline. In vitro tests confirmed that a few of the cytomegalovirus-associated TCR beta chains recognize cytomegalovirus antigens. In a later analysis, HLA-associated TCR beta chains showed more clonal expansion and lower generation probabilities than non-associated chains that were equally common. A later analysis associated 15,000 to 20,000 TCR beta sequences with specific HLA alleles at a false discovery rate of 0.05. It was suggested by the authors that the approach could potentially be generalized to other disease states and immunological phenotypes. A later genetic analysis associated a missense DCLRE1C variant with V-gene and J-gene trimming of TCR beta chains, and an independent cohort replicated the association. In the study, 164 TCR beta chains were listed as associated with cytomegalovirus. Presence/absence analyses assumed roughly uniform sequencing depth across donors, an assumption that may not hold. In an earlier analysis of around 600 of the donors, most TCR beta V segments were observed in productive rearrangements about 90% or about 30% of the time, broadly matching IMGT annotations. A further reported finding was that TCR beta sequences accurately predicted the HLA-A and HLA-B alleles for most subjects in the first cohort. A later genetic analysis reported fewer N-insertions in productive TCRs among donors in an Asian-associated ancestry cluster than the approximately 700-donor mean. According to a later analysis, TCR association rates differed among HLA loci, with DRB1 alleles showing the most associated TCRs and HLA-C alleles showing the fewest. HLA typing was unavailable for some donors at each locus, so association tests used only the typed subset. When HLA alleles, especially DR and DQ, strongly co-occurred, attributing TCR associations to individual alleles was difficult. The earlier analysis of fewer than 750 of the donors excluded roughly 17 rarely observed V segments, including chromosome 9 orphons, because counts were too low. A later analysis found that most CMV-associated TCR beta chains appeared HLA-restricted, with HLA associations seemingly driven largely by CMV exposure.

In total, more than 500 healthy bone marrow donors made up the cohort. All cohort members were sampled while nominally healthy, although unrecorded immune exposures were likely present. The donor tested CMV seronegative and was one of the 352 seronegative cohort members. A peripheral blood sample was collected from each donor, and TCR beta sequencing was performed on peripheral blood mononuclear cells. The Qiagen DNeasy Blood Extraction Kit was used to extract genomic DNA from the blood cell samples. To prepare the library, the immunoSEQ multiplex PCR assay was applied. For the multiplex PCR, a mixture combining 60 forward primers for TCR Vbeta segments and 13 reverse primers for TCR Jbeta segments was used. A multiplex PCR assay on genomic DNA amplified the CDR3 region of rearranged TCR beta genes. Amplified TCR beta libraries were sequenced as 87-base-pair reads on the Illumina HiSeq System. The paper's data handling went like this. A later analysis counted tens of millions of unique TCR beta chains across the roughly 700 repertoires, and 10 million to 11 million of these chains were shared by at least two donors. To remove PCR and sequencing errors, raw reads were error-corrected and collapsed into unique sequences using a nearest-neighbor algorithm that merged closely related sequences. V, D and J gene segments were assigned by aligning CDR3 sequences to IMGT reference sequences. For a sequence to be retained, at least a six-nucleotide match to both a V gene segment and a J gene segment was required. A rearrangement was called productive if the CDR3 had no stop codons and remained in frame with V and J, and every other rearrangement was called non-productive. CDR3 was defined by IMGT convention, running from the second conserved V-encoded cysteine to the conserved J-encoded phenylalanine. The earlier analysis of roughly 590 of the donors excluded any sequence lacking an unambiguous match to a single V gene segment. In an earlier analysis of 587 of the donors, V segments were called functional above 56.7% productive rearrangements and were called segregating when the between-donor standard deviation exceeded 5%. A statistical classification framework was built for diagnosing cytomegalovirus status from the catalog of TCR beta chain sequences. In a later analysis, TCR nucleotide sequences were compared against IMGT/GENE-DB human TR gene sequences so that V and J genes could be assigned. A later analysis assigned CDR3 sequences and most-parsimonious VDJ recombination scenarios with the TCRdist pipeline. A later analysis defined each TCR beta chain by its CDR3 amino acid sequence plus V-gene family, and excluded reads lacking a unique V-gene family. A later analysis removed 500 to 650 highly shared, low-generation-probability nucleotide sequences to deal with suspected cross-contamination and a sequencing artifact. For each public chain, a later analysis derived a clonal expansion index from normalized ranks of inferred template counts within each repertoire. In a later analysis, generation probabilities were computed with a VDJ recombination model fitted to out-of-frame rearrangements, and the resulting probabilities were checked against IGoR. In a later analysis, TCR-TCR, TCR-HLA and TCR-CMV co-occurrence was scored with hypergeometric tests, and a repertoire-size bias correction was applied to TCR pairs. To estimate false discovery rates, a later analysis permuted the HLA or CMV assignments 20 times. In a later analysis, co-occurring TCRs were grouped with DBSCAN, and TCRdist sequence similarity was added when clustering was performed within HLA-allele-positive subsets. For co-occurrence clustering, repertoires with fewer than 30,000 or more than 120,000 public chains were excluded, along with roughly 5 repertoires with anomalous nucleotide sharing. The source is immuneACCESS, and TCRdb retained only in-frame sequences with V and J called. Part of the clones is not carried over; for the studies checked, unresolved V genes explain less than half of this, and the remainder is unexplained. D and trimming were read from the DNA, whereas the V and J calls and clone size are those reported in that table. For this sample the table gives under 200,000 clones, of which 70% to 80% were detected only once. Of the sample, under 2.5% falls within the top ten clones.

The receptor comes from a man between 60 and 75 years old in good health and CMV-seronegative. Sequencing used PBMCs.

The bases read TGTGCCAGCAGTCAACGACAGGGGAGGAACTACGAGCAGTACTTC. Its protein product is CASSQRQGRNYEQYF. The chain is made from TRBV6-1 and TRBJ2-7; the junction holds 8 bases that match TRBD1. Per the germline V gene, MNHNS is the CDR1 and SASEGT is the CDR2. The junction shows trimming of 5 bases on V and 3 bases on J, and the gene matches do not reach 9 bases of it. The CDR3 spans 15 residues, from the cysteine through the phenylalanine. Of all the DNA, just the CDR3 is kept, 45 bases in frame from base 1.